The table lists the clone carrying this TCR beta chain with a few counts. The source of the sample is a study of T-cell reconstitution after alpha-beta-depleted transplantation in children. Preparation of the TCRbeta library was carried out with unique molecular identifiers. TCRdb re-derived calls from the PCR reads in MiXCR, one entry per CDR3 protein. Of some 220,000 distinct CDR3 sequences listed, approximately 10% were seen once; the top ten hold roughly 30%. The CDR3 has 15 residues. V shed 4 bases, J shed 1 base, and the junction held 7 bases outside the gene matches. Germline CDR1 SGHRS, CDR2 YFSETQ.

The receptor's source is a child under three years old with acute myeloid leukemia, due to receive a stem cell transplant. This rearrangement joins TRBV5-1 to TRBJ2-5; 7 bases are shared with TRBD2. The input for sequencing was PBMCs, taken before TCRalphabeta/CD19-depleted stem cell transplant. CDR3 in amino acids: CASSPLTSPQETQYF. The CDR3 region has the DNA TGCGCCAGCAGCCCGCTGACTAGCCCCCAAGAGACCCAGTACTTC.